This entry describes one TCR beta chain. Original processing methods: Nucleated cell counts were estimated from reference gene primer amplification. Only in-frame clones appear in the TCRdb table, and some are missing; sequencing was by immunoSEQ multiplex PCR. V and J calls and clone size follow that table, whereas D and trimming were derived from the DNA. The data hold some 260,000 clones, with around 89% observed a single time. This CDR3 has 15 amino acids. V lost 8 bases and J lost 2; bases outside the gene matches: 12. Germline values: CDR1 LNHNV, CDR2 YYDKDF (reference sequence). The sample comes from a study of blood T cell repertoires in COVID-19. About the research overall: Researchers got acute and convalescent COVID-19 samples from the United States, Italy and Spain. Sample material is recorded as cDNA or gDNA derived from T cells, B-cell-depleted T cells, or PBMCs.

Ages ranged from about 18 to 89 years, with residence in about two dozen US areas. V is TRBV15 and J is TRBJ2-7; 7 bases are shared with TRBD1. This sequence was found in a man aged 40-50 years who had recovered from COVID-19. Sequencing was done on a sample of PBMCs or T cells enriched from blood (not recorded which). The DNA of the CDR3 is TGTGCCACCGGGAACGCAGGGGACAGTCCCTACGAGCAGTACTTC. Translation gives CATGNAGDSPYEQYF.